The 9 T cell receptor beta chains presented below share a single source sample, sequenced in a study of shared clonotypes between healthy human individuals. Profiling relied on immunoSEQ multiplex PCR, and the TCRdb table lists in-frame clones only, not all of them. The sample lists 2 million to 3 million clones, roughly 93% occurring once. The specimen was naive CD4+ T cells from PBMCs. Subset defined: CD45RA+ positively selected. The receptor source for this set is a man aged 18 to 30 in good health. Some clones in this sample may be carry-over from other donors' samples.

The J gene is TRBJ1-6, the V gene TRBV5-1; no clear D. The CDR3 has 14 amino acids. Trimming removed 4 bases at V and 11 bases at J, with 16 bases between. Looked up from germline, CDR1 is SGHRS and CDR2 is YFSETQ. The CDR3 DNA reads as TGCGCCAGCAGCCCCCTTGCCGGGGTAACACCCCTCCACTTT. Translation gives CASSPLAGVTPLHF.

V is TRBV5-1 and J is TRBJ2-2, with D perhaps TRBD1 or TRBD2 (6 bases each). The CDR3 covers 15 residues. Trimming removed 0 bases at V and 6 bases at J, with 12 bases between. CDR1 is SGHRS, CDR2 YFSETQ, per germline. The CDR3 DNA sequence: TGCGCCAGCAGCTTGGTAACAGGGAGGTCCGGGGAGCTGTTTTTT. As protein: CASSLVTGRSGELFF.

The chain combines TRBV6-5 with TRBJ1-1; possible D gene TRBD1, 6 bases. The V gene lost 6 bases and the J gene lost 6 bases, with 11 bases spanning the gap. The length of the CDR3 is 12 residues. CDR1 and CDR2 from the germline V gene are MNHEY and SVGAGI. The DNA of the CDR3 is TGTGCCAGCAGCGCTTACAGGGCTGAAGCTTTCTTT. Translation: CASSAYRAEAFF.

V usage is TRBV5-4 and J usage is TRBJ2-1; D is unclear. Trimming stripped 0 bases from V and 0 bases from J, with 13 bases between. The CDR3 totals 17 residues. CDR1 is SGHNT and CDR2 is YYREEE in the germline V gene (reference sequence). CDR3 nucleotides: TGTGCCAGCAGCTTGGTACGCGGCGAGAGCTCCTACAATGAGCAGTTCTTC. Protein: CASSLVRGESSYNEQFF.

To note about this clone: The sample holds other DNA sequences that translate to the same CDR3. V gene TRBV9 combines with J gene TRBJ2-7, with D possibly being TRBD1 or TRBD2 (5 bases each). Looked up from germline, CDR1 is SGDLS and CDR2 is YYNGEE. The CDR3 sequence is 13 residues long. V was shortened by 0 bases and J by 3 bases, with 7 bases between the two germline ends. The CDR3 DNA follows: TGTGCCAGCAGCGTAGGGGGGTTCTACGAGCAGTACTTC. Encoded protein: CASSVGGFYEQYF.

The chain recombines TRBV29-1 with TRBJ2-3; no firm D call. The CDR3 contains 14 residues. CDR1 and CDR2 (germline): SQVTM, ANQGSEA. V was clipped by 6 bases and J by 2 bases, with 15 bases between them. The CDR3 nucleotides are TGCAGCGTCAAATTCACCCAAGACACAGATACGCAGTATTTT. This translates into CSVKFTQDTDTQYF.

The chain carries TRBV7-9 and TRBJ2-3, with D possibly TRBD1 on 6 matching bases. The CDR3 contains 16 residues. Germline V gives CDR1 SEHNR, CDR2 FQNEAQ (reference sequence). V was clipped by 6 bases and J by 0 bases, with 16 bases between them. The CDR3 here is CASRQNRVDSTDTQYF. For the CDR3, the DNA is TGTGCCAGCAGGCAAAACAGGGTGGATAGCACAGATACGCAGTATTTT.

The CDR3 loop reads CASVGGSYGYTF. CDR3 bases: TGTGCATCGGTAGGGGGTAGCTATGGCTACACCTTC. The chain carries TRBV25-1 and TRBJ1-2; a weak D match, TRBD1 (6 bases). In germline, CDR1 is MGHDK, CDR2 SYGVNS. This CDR3 has 12 amino acids.

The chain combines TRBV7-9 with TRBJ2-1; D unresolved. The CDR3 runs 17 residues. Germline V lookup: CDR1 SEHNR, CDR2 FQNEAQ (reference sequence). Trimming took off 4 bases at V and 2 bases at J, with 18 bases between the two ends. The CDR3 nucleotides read TGTGCCAGCAGCTCGTGGACCCAACGGAGCCCCTACAATGAGCAGTTCTTC. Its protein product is CASSSWTQRSPYNEQFF.